What follows is one TCR beta chain and its context. The sample comes from a study of blood T cell repertoires in COVID-19. In the study overall: PBMCs, B-cell-depleted T cells, or T cells were the source of the cDNA or gDNA that made up the material.

This CDR3 is 15 amino acids long. Germline loops: CDR1 SGHRS, CDR2 YFSETQ. Trimming cost V 4 bases and J 6 bases, with 17 bases left between them. Under the authors' procedure: Reference gene primer amplification in the assay estimated nucleated cell counts. Repertoires were generated with immunoSEQ multiplex PCR, while TCRdb's copy carries only in-frame clones and drops some. That table supplies the V and J calls and clone size; D and trimming were determined from the DNA. The table lists about 190,000 clones, around nine tenths of them singletons. Sequencing used peripheral blood. The chain uses TRBV5-1 and TRBJ2-4, with D possibly TRBD1 on 7 matching bases. The TCR sequence derives from a human donor in a cohort sampled during active COVID-19. The CDR3 here is CASSQEGAGGNIQYF. CDR3 DNA: TGCGCCAGCAGCCAGGAGGGGGCGGGCGGAAACATTCAGTACTTC.